This T cell receptor (beta chain) was captured in a study of cytomegalovirus exposure and HLA in healthy donors. Study-wide points: An Asian-associated ancestry cluster reportedly showed fewer N-insertions than the roughly 670-donor mean in a later analysis. Later analysis indicated greater clonal expansion among HLA-associated TCR beta chains than among equally common other chains.

The PCR ran on 60 Vbeta and 13 Jbeta primers. Sequencing used immunoSEQ multiplex PCR; TCRdb keeps in-frame clones, though not all of them. The data hold under 150,000 clones, with approximately 80% observed a single time. Regarding donors, all were healthy bone marrow donors. Nominally healthy donors provided the samples, though records likely missed some immune exposures. Germline CDR1 and CDR2: SGHDN and FVKESK. This CDR3 contains 13 residues. V lost 1 base and J 10 bases, leaving 11 bases between the germline ends. For this clone: What it binds is unknown.

The sequenced sample consisted of PBMCs. The clonotype originates from a young man in good health and CMV-seronegative. The genes are TRBV14 and TRBJ2-1; D is undetermined. CDR3 in amino acids: CASSQVWASEQFF. Written as DNA, the CDR3 is TGTGCCAGCAGCCAAGTCTGGGCGAGCGAGCAGTTCTTC.